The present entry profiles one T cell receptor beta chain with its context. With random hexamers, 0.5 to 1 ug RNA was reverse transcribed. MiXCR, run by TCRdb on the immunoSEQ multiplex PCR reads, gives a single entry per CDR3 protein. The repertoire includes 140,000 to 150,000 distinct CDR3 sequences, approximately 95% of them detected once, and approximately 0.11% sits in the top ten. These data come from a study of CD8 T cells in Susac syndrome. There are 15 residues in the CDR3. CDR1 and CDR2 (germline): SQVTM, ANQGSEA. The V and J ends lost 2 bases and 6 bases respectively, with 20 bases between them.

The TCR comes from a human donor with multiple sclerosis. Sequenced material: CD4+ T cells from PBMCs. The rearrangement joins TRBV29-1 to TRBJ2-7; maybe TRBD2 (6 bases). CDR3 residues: CSVETVHGGIGEQYF. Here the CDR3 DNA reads TGCAGCGTTGAAACTGTCCACGGGGGAATAGGCGAGCAGTACTTC.